A selection of T cell receptor beta chains follows, all from one sample in a study of T cell responses to AZD1222 COVID-19 vaccine. Assay: immunoSEQ multiplex PCR; the TCRdb copy retains only in-frame clones and omits some. The sample holds 150,000 to 200,000 clones, more than 75% seen once. The material was peripheral blood, obtained on day 0 of MenACWY control vaccination. These receptors came from an adult in good health. Both conserved end residues are part of each CDR3. The order of the fields is J gene, D gene, V gene, clone size, CDR3 DNA, CDR3 protein. A D gene is named only where the DNA matches it firmly. Clone size appears in some rows only: once, few, many, or a class for an expanded clone.

J gene: TRBJ2-1; D gene: NA; V gene: TRBV5-4; clone size: NA; CDR3 DNA: TGTGCCAGCAGCTTGTGGGGCGGCCTCGACAATGAGCAGTTCTTC; CDR3 protein: CASSLWGGLDNEQFF
J gene: TRBJ2-7; D gene: TRBD2; V gene: TRBV18; clone size: NA; CDR3 DNA: TGTGCCAGCTCACCTCGGACTAGCGGGGCCCACGAGCAGTACTTC; CDR3 protein: CASSPRTSGAHEQYF
J gene: TRBJ1-1; D gene: TRBD1; V gene: TRBV5-4; clone size: NA; CDR3 DNA: TGTGCCAGCAGCTTCTCTCGGACAGGGGGCGCGGAAGCTTTCTTT; CDR3 protein: CASSFSRTGGAEAFF
J gene: TRBJ1-5; D gene: NA; V gene: TRBV30; clone size: NA; CDR3 DNA: TGTGCCTGGAATATGGGAGGGCAGCCCCAGCATTTT; CDR3 protein: CAWNMGGQPQHF
J gene: TRBJ2-3; D gene: NA; V gene: TRBV7-2; clone size: NA; CDR3 DNA: TGTGCCAGCAGCTTGAGGTTACGAGGTAGCACAGATACGCAGTATTTT; CDR3 protein: CASSLRLRGSTDTQYF
J gene: TRBJ2-3; D gene: TRBD2; V gene: TRBV6-5; clone size: many; CDR3 DNA: TGTGCCAGCGGGACTAGCGGGGGGGCAGATACGCAGTATTTT; CDR3 protein: CASGTSGGADTQYF
J gene: TRBJ2-7; D gene: NA; V gene: TRBV13; clone size: NA; CDR3 DNA: TGTGCCAGCAGCTTAGGGGTCTACGAGCAGTACTTC; CDR3 protein: CASSLGVYEQYF
J gene: TRBJ2-7; D gene: TRBD1; V gene: TRBV20-1; clone size: NA; CDR3 DNA: TGCAGTGCTGGACAGGGGAACGAGCAGTACTTC; CDR3 protein: CSAGQGNEQYF
J gene: TRBJ2-4; D gene: TRBD1; V gene: TRBV7-3; clone size: NA; CDR3 DNA: TGTGCCAGCAGCGTTACAGGGGCTGGGGCCAAAAACATTCAGTACTTC; CDR3 protein: CASSVTGAGAKNIQYF
J gene: TRBJ2-7; D gene: NA; V gene: TRBV6-1; clone size: NA; CDR3 DNA: TGTGCCAGCAGTGACCCCGGGCCGAACACCTACGAGCAGTACTTC; CDR3 protein: CASSDPGPNTYEQYF
J gene: TRBJ2-7; D gene: NA; V gene: TRBV5-1; clone size: NA; CDR3 DNA: TGCGCCAGCAGCTTTGACGGTACCTACGAGCAGTACTTC; CDR3 protein: CASSFDGTYEQYF
J gene: TRBJ2-3; D gene: NA; V gene: TRBV28; clone size: NA; CDR3 DNA: TGTGCCAGCAGTAAGCCGGGGGCTAGCACAGATACGCAGTATTTT; CDR3 protein: CASSKPGASTDTQYF
J gene: TRBJ1-5; D gene: NA; V gene: TRBV19; clone size: NA; CDR3 DNA: TGTGCCAGTAGTATAGGCGGGGTGCCTCGGAGCAATCAGCCCCAGCATTTT; CDR3 protein: CASSIGGVPRSNQPQHF
J gene: TRBJ1-6; D gene: TRBD1; V gene: TRBV30; clone size: NA; CDR3 DNA: TGTGCCTGGAGTGGGGGGACAGGGGAGTCACCCCTCCACTTT; CDR3 protein: CAWSGGTGESPLHF
J gene: TRBJ1-3; D gene: TRBD1; V gene: TRBV4-2; clone size: NA; CDR3 DNA: TGTGCCAGCAGCCAAGAACAGGGGACAGGGTGGGGAAACACCATATATTTT; CDR3 protein: CASSQEQGTGWGNTIYF
J gene: TRBJ2-5; D gene: TRBD1; V gene: TRBV5-4; clone size: NA; CDR3 DNA: TGTGCCAGCAGCCCAAGGGACAGTCAAGAGACCCAGTACTTC; CDR3 protein: CASSPRDSQETQYF
J gene: TRBJ2-5; D gene: NA; V gene: TRBV5-8; clone size: NA; CDR3 DNA: TGTGCCAGCAGCTTGTTTGGGCGAGAGACCCAGTACTTC; CDR3 protein: CASSLFGRETQYF
J gene: TRBJ1-3; D gene: NA; V gene: TRBV4-2; clone size: once; CDR3 DNA: TGTGCCAGCAGAGAGCCAGGGACATCAGGAAACACCATATATTTT; CDR3 protein: CASREPGTSGNTIYF
J gene: TRBJ2-3; D gene: NA; V gene: TRBV7-9; clone size: NA; CDR3 DNA: TGTGCCAGCAGAAAAGGGGGAGGTGCGCAGTATTTT; CDR3 protein: CASRKGGGAQYF
J gene: TRBJ1-1; D gene: TRBD1; V gene: TRBV5-1; clone size: few; CDR3 DNA: TGCGCCAGCAGCCCCGGGACAGGGTTGAGTGCTGAAGCTTTCTTT; CDR3 protein: CASSPGTGLSAEAFF
J gene: TRBJ1-4; D gene: NA; V gene: TRBV5-6; clone size: NA; CDR3 DNA: TGTGCCAGCAGCTTGGGGGCCCCCGGCCCGGAAAAACTGTTTTTT; CDR3 protein: CASSLGAPGPEKLFF
J gene: TRBJ2-7; D gene: NA; V gene: TRBV10-2; clone size: NA; CDR3 DNA: TGCGCCAGCACCCCACCAGGGGGGGACGGGTACGAGCAGTACTTC; CDR3 protein: CASTPPGGDGYEQYF
J gene: TRBJ2-1; D gene: NA; V gene: TRBV21-1; clone size: NA; CDR3 DNA: TGTGCCAGCAGCAAAGGGGGCGGGAATGAGCAGTTCTTC; CDR3 protein: CASSKGGGNEQFF
J gene: TRBJ2-2; D gene: NA; V gene: TRBV25-1; clone size: few; CDR3 DNA: TGTGCCAGCAGTGAAACCCGGGCGGGGATTACCGGGGAGCTGTTTTTT; CDR3 protein: CASSETRAGITGELFF